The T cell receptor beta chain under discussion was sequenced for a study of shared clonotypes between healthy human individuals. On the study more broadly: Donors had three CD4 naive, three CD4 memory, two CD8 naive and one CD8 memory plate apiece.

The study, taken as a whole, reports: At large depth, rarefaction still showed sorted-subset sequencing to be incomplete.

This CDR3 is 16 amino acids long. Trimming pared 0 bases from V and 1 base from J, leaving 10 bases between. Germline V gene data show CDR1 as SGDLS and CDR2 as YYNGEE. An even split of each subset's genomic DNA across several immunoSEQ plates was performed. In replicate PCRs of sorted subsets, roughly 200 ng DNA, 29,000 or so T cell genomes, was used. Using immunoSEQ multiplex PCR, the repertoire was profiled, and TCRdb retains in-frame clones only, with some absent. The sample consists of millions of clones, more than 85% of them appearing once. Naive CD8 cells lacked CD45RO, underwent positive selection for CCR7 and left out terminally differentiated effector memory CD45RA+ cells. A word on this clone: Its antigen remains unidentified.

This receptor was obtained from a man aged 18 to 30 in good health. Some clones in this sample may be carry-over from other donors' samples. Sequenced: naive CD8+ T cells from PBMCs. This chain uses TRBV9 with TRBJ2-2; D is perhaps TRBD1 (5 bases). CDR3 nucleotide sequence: TGTGCCAGCAGCGTAGACCCCACAGGGAACACCGGGGAGCTGTTTTTT. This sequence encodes CASSVDPTGNTGELFF.